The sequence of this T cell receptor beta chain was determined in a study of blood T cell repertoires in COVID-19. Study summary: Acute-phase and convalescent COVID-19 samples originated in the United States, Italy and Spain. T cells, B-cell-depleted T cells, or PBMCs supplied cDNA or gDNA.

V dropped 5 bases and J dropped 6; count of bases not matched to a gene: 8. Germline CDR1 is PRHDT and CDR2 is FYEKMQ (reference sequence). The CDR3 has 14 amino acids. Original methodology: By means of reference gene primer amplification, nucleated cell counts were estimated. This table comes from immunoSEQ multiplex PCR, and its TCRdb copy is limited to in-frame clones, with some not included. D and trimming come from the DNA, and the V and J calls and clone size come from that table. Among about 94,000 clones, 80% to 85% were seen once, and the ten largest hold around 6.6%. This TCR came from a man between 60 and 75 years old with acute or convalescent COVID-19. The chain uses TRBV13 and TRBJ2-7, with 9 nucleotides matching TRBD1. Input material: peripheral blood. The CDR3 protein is CASSPGTGQGEQYF. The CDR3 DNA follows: TGTGCCAGCAGCCCCGGGACAGGGCAGGGCGAGCAGTACTTC.